The rows below give T cell receptor beta chains drawn from one sample of a study of CD8 T cells in acute hepatitis C reinfection. Only in-frame clones appear in the TCRdb table, and some are missing; sequencing was by immunoSEQ multiplex PCR. The table shows 30,000 to 40,000 clones, with around nine tenths occurring only once. Source material: naive CD8+ T cells from PBMCs. The receptors come from a man aged 25-45 years with chronic hepatitis C. Each CDR3 is given with its conserved first and last residue. Each record gives: J gene, V gene, CDR3 protein.

>TRBJ2-3|TRBV29-1
CSVEGTVTDTQYF
>TRBJ2-1|TRBV5-1
CASSAKMNEQFF
>TRBJ2-7|TRBV7-9
CASSHGQGKVTEQYF
>TRBJ2-5|TRBV7-9
CASSLAQGARETQYF
>TRBJ2-7|TRBV27
CASRITGVTYEQYF
>TRBJ2-2|TRBV7-9
CAGSDPHDRANTGELFF
>TRBJ1-1|TRBV27
CASGRGGDTEAFF
>TRBJ2-7|TRBV11-2
CASSPGTTYEQYF
>TRBJ2-7|TRBV5-6
CASSLRHLYEQYF
>TRBJ2-6|TRBV5-6
CASSYPSGANVLTF
>TRBJ2-7|TRBV5-1
CASRAGQTYEQYF
>TRBJ1-2|TRBV7-9
CASTTPIQGAPNYGYTF
>TRBJ2-7|TRBV7-9
CASSLDAYYEQYF
>TRBJ1-5|TRBV19
CASSIDSEGDQPQHF
>TRBJ2-1|TRBV25-1
CASSPKTSGFYNEQFF
>TRBJ1-2|TRBV4-1
CARRQGNYGYTF
>TRBJ2-1|TRBV7-8
CASSLRTGNNEQFF
>TRBJ2-5|TRBV7-6
CASSFIGETQYF
>TRBJ2-7|TRBV27
CASSLFGRGSSGRDEQYF
>TRBJ2-6|TRBV19
CASSTSGGTNVLTF
>TRBJ1-2|TRBV20-1
CSSDGHYGYTF
>TRBJ2-7|TRBV27
CASSLTGAYGEQYF
>TRBJ2-5|TRBV7-9
CASSLVPQETQYF
>TRBJ2-7|TRBV11-3
CASSLGYGGYEQYF
>TRBJ2-6|TRBV6-6
CASREREAGANVLTF
>TRBJ2-7|TRBV19
CASSISGDSYEQYF
>TRBJ2-1|TRBV19
CASIDRTGNNEQFF
>TRBJ2-7|TRBV4-1
CASSQGGDRSYEQYF